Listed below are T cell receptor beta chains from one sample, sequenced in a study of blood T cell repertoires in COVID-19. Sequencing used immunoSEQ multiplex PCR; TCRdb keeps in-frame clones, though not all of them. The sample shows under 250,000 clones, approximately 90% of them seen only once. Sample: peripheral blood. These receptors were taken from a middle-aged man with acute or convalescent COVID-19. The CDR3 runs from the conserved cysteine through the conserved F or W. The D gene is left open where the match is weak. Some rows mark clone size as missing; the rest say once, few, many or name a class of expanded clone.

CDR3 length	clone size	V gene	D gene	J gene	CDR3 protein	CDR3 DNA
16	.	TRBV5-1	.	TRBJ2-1	CASSLVAGSSYNEQFF	TGCGCCAGCAGCTTGGTGGCGGGGAGCTCCTACAATGAGCAGTTCTTC
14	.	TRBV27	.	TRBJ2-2	CASSSQVNTGELFF	TGTGCCAGCAGTAGTCAGGTTAACACCGGGGAGCTGTTTTTT
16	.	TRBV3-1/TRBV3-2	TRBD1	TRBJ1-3	CASSKTGDNTGNTIYF	TGTGCCAGCAGCAAGACAGGGGACAACACAGGAAACACCATATATTTT
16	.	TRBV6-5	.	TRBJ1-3	CASSYTPTGTGNTIYF	TGTGCCAGCAGTTACACCCCGACAGGAACTGGAAACACCATATATTTT
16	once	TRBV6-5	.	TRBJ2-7	CASSYSGGSTNYEQYF	TGTGCCAGCAGTTACTCAGGGGGTTCGACCAACTACGAGCAGTACTTC
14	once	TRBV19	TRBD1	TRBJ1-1	CASSGGTGAAGAFF	TGTGCCAGTAGTGGAGGGACAGGAGCAGCCGGGGCTTTCTTT
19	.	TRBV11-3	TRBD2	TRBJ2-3	CASSLEPGGSGISTDTQYF	TGTGCCAGCAGCTTAGAGCCCGGGGGTAGCGGGATTAGCACAGATACGCAGTATTTT
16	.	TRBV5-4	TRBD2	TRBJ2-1	CASSLGAGRSYNEQFF	TGTGCCAGCAGCTTGGGAGCGGGGAGGTCCTACAATGAGCAGTTCTTC
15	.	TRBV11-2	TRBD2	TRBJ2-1	CASSSVAGAANEQFF	TGTGCCAGCAGCTCCGTAGCGGGAGCGGCCAATGAGCAGTTCTTC
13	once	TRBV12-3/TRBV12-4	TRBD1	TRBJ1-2	CASSWTGVYGYTF	TGTGCCAGCAGTTGGACAGGGGTCTATGGCTACACCTTC
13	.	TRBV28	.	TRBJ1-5	CASSLPLIVPQHF	TGTGCCAGCAGTTTACCCCTTATCGTGCCCCAGCATTTT
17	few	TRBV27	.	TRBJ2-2	CASSSYPPTGNTGELFF	TGTGCCAGCAGTTCCTACCCGCCGACAGGGAACACCGGGGAGCTGTTTTTT
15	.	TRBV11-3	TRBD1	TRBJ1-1	CASSPNAGQGTEAFF	TGTGCCAGCAGCCCGAACGCCGGACAGGGCACTGAAGCTTTCTTT
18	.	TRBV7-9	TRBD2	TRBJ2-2	CASSLRGQAGLATGELFF	TGTGCCAGCAGCTTAAGGGGTCAGGCGGGACTAGCTACCGGGGAGCTGTTTTTT
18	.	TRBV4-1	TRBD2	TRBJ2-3	CASSQERLAGGLGDTQYF	TGCGCCAGCAGCCAAGAACGACTAGCGGGGGGCCTTGGAGATACGCAGTATTTT
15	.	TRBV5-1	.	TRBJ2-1	CASSSPAVTYNEQFF	TGCGCCAGCAGCTCCCCAGCGGTGACCTACAATGAGCAGTTCTTC
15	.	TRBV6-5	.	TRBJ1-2	CASSSRGLWANGYTF	TGTGCCAGCAGTTCCCGAGGACTTTGGGCCAATGGCTACACCTTC
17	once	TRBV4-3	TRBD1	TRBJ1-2	CASSQDNGNRGIYGYTF	TGCGCCAGCAGCCAAGATAATGGGAACAGGGGGATCTATGGCTACACCTTC
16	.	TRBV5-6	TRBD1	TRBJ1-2	CASSLGPGTGVLGYTF	TGTGCCAGCAGCTTGGGGCCCGGGACAGGGGTTTTGGGCTACACCTTC
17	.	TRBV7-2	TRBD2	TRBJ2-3	CASSLATSGPPTDTQYF	TGTGCCAGCAGCTTAGCGACTAGCGGGCCGCCCACAGATACGCAGTATTTT
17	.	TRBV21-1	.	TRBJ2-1	CASSKVDSGGVYNEQFF	TGTGCCAGCAGCAAAGTAGATAGCGGGGGGGTTTACAATGAGCAGTTCTTC
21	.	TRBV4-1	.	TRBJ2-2	CASSQDSYPPGPGGVTGELFF	TGCGCCAGCAGCCAAGATTCCTACCCTCCCGGGCCAGGAGGTGTAACCGGGGAGCTGTTTTTT
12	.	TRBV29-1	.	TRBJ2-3	CSPRTDTDTQYF	TGCAGTCCCCGGACTGACACAGATACGCAGTATTTT
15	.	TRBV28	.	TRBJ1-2	CASSFLKGLGYGYTF	TGTGCCAGCAGTTTTTTGAAGGGGCTGGGCTATGGCTACACCTTC
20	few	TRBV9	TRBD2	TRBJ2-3	CASSPMGRLANLGGTDTQYF	TGTGCCAGCAGCCCGATGGGGAGACTAGCGAACCTGGGGGGCACAGATACGCAGTATTTT
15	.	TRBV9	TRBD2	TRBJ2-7	CASSVGLAGTYEQYF	TGTGCCAGCAGCGTAGGTCTAGCGGGTACCTACGAGCAGTACTTC
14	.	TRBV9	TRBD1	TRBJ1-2	CASSPQGDRAGYTF	TGTGCCAGCAGCCCCCAAGGGGACAGGGCAGGCTACACCTTC
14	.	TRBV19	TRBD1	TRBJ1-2	CASSGTGKVNGYTF	TGTGCCAGTAGTGGGACAGGGAAAGTGAATGGCTACACCTTC
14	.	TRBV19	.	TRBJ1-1	CASTPQGWGTEAFF	TGTGCCAGTACTCCGCAGGGCTGGGGTACTGAAGCTTTCTTT
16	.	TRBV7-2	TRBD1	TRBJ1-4	CASSDRRQGAGEKLFF	TGTGCCAGCAGCGACCGGAGACAGGGGGCTGGAGAAAAACTGTTTTTT
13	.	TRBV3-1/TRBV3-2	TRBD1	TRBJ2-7	CASSPDRGYEQYF	TGTGCCAGCAGTCCGGACAGGGGATACGAGCAGTACTTC
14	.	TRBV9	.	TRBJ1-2	CASSVGGDDYGYTF	TGTGCCAGCAGCGTAGGGGGGGATGACTATGGCTACACCTTC
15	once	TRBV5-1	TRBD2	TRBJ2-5	CASSGRTSGSETQYF	TGCGCCAGCAGCGGGCGGACTAGCGGGAGTGAGACCCAGTACTTC
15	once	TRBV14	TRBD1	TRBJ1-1	CASSPLTGGKTEAFF	TGTGCCAGCAGCCCCTTGACAGGGGGCAAGACTGAAGCTTTCTTT
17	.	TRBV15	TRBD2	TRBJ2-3	CATSSGLAGGPPDTQYF	TGTGCCACCAGCAGTGGGTTGGCGGGAGGTCCTCCCGATACGCAGTATTTT
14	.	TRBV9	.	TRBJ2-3	CASSALVYTDTQYF	TGTGCCAGCAGCGCTCTCGTCTACACAGATACGCAGTATTTT
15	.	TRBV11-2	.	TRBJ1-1	CASSLEGQTNTEAFF	TGTGCCAGCAGCTTAGAGGGACAAACTAACACTGAAGCTTTCTTT
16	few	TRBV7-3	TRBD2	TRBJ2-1	CASSPRTSQRGDEQFF	TGTGCCAGCAGCCCGCGGACTAGTCAGAGAGGCGATGAGCAGTTCTTC
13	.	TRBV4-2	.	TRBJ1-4	CASSQPEVQKLFF	TGTGCCAGCAGCCAGCCGGAGGTTCAAAAACTGTTTTTT
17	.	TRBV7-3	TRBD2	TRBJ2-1	CASSPRSGRTSYNEQFF	TGTGCCAGCAGCCCCCGTAGCGGGAGGACCTCCTACAATGAGCAGTTCTTC
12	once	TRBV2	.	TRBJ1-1	CASSEGHTEAFF	TGTGCCAGCAGTGAGGGGCACACTGAAGCTTTCTTT
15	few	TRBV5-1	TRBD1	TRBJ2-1	CASSWGQGVYNEQFF	TGCGCCAGCAGCTGGGGACAGGGGGTATACAATGAGCAGTTCTTC
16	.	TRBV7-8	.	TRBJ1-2	CASSLTLLVRRNGYTF	TGTGCCAGCAGTTTAACCCTCTTGGTGCGGAGGAATGGCTACACCTTC
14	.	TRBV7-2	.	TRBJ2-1	CASSSGHGLNEQFF	TGTGCCAGCAGCTCGGGACACGGCCTCAATGAGCAGTTCTTC
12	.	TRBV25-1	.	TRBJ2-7	CASSESLYEQYF	TGTGCCAGCAGTGAATCCCTATACGAGCAGTACTTC
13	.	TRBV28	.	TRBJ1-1	CASSLEQYTEAFF	TGTGCCAGCAGTTTAGAACAGTACACTGAAGCTTTCTTT
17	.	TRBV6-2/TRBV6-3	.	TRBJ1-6	CASSMIPMSSYNSPLHF	TGTGCCAGCAGTATGATCCCAATGAGCTCCTATAATTCACCCCTCCACTTT
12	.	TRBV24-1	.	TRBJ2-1	CATSDYTGRQFF	TGTGCCACCAGTGATTACACAGGGAGGCAGTTCTTC
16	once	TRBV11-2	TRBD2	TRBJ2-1	CASSPRGDPSYNEQFF	TGTGCCAGCAGCCCCCGGGGGGACCCCTCCTACAATGAGCAGTTCTTC
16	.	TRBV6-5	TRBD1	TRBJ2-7	CASSYSYGTGGYEQYF	TGTGCCAGCAGTTACTCGTATGGGACAGGGGGCTACGAGCAGTACTTC
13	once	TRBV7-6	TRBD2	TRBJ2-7	CASSEGGGYEQYF	TGTGCCAGCAGCGAGGGCGGGGGCTACGAGCAGTACTTC